This TCR beta chain was observed in a study of T cell responses to AZD1222 COVID-19 vaccine. Study results and limitations: Clonal diversity may have been underestimated in mostly white British donors. Baseline testing showed seropositivity in only a handful of AZD1222 recipients. Nearly half of the spike-specific TCRs reportedly recognize variant regions that carry no mutations.

Notes on this clone: The target antigen is unknown.

Germline V gene data show CDR1 as GTSNPN and CDR2 as SVGIG (reference sequence). Trimming took 0 bases from V and 5 from J, leaving 13 bases between them. The CDR3 runs to 14 residues. Generated by immunoSEQ multiplex PCR, the TCRdb table keeps only in-frame clones and is missing some. The sample lists under 150,000 clones, approximately 93% occurring once. This chain uses TRBV30 with TRBJ2-5; the D is unclear. This clonotype originated in an adult in good health. This specimen consisted of peripheral blood, obtained on day 0 of AZD1222 vaccination. In DNA, the CDR3 is TGTGCCTGGAGTGTATTTGGGGTAGGGGAGACCCAGTACTTC. Its protein product is CAWSVFGVGETQYF.